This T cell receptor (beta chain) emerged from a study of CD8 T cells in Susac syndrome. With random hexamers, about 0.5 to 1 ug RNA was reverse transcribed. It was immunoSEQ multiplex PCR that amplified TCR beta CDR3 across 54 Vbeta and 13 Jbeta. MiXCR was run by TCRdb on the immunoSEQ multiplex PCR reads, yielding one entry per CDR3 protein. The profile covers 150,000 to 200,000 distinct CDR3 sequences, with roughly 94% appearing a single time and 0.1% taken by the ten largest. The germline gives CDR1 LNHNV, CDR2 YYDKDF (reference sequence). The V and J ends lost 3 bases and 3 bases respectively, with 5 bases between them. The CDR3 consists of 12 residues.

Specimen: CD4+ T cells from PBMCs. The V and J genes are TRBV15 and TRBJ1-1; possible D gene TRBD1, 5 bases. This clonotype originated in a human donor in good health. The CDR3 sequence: CATSRTDTEAFF. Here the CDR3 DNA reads TGTGCCACCAGCAGGACAGACACTGAAGCTTTCTTT.